What follows are 30 T cell receptor beta chains derived from one specimen sequenced in a study of T cell changes during pregnancy in multiple sclerosis (dated by TCRdb to about 2019). The library was produced with the immunoSEQ multiplex PCR assay. As stored in TCRdb, this immuneACCESS dataset retains in-frame rearrangements with V and J assigned. A fraction of the clones does not appear; measured against another copy, unresolved V genes explain less than half of the discrepancy, and the remainder lacks a known reason. This sample has about 89,000 clones in its table, and 90% to 95% of those were observed once. Around 1.7% of the sample goes to the ten largest clones. The sample in question was peripheral blood, obtained after pregnancy. These receptors were taken from a female donor in good health, enrolled as a control in a pregnancy study.

The gene calls are TRBV28 and TRBJ2-1; D is possibly TRBD2 (7 bases). The CDR3 has 15 amino acids. Per the germline V gene, CDR1 is MDHEN and CDR2 is SYDVKM. V was trimmed by 6 bases and J by 6 bases, leaving 18 bases between them. The CDR3 region is CASSPGGQGFNEQFF. DNA for the CDR3: TGTGCCAGCAGCCCGGGGGGACAAGGGTTCAATGAGCAGTTCTTC.

This clone has only a few counts. The gene calls are TRBV18 and TRBJ1-1, with a possible D match to TRBD1 (6 bases). This CDR3 has 15 residues. Germline CDR1 is KGHSH and CDR2 is LQKENI. V shed 3 bases and J shed 0 bases, with 11 bases lying between them. The DNA of the CDR3 is TGTGCCAGCTCACCGATGGACAGACTGAACACTGAAGCTTTCTTT. Translated: CASSPMDRLNTEAFF. The complete variable domain, with remaining parts taken from reference TRBV18 and TRBJ1-1, reads NAGVMQNPRHLVRRRGQEARLRCSPMKGHSHVYWYRQLPEEGLKFMVYLQKENIIDESGMPKERFSAEFPKEGPSILRIQQVVRGDSAAYFCASSPMDRLNTEAFFGQGTRLTVV.

This chain uses TRBV27 with TRBJ1-2; D is possibly TRBD1 (5 bases). V was clipped by 1 base and J by 2 bases, with 17 bases between them. This CDR3 has 17 amino acids. Per the germline V gene, CDR1 is MNHEY and CDR2 is SMNVEV (reference sequence). The CDR3 coding sequence is TGTGCCAGCAGTTTATTGAATCGCGGGACCACGAACTATGGCTACACCTTC. It is translated as CASSLLNRGTTNYGYTF.

This clone has a handful of counts. The chain uses TRBV29-1 and TRBJ1-1, with a tentative D call TRBD1 (6 bases). This CDR3 spans 14 amino acids. The germline V and J ends were trimmed by 4 bases and 6 bases, with 18 bases remaining between them. CDR1 SQVTM and CDR2 ANQGSEA come from the germline V gene. DNA of the CDR3: TGCAGCGTTGGTTTTAAACAGGGAATACCTGAAGCTTTCTTT. Its translation: CSVGFKQGIPEAFF.

The rearrangement links TRBV12-5 to TRBJ1-5; D gene uncertain. There are 16 residues in the CDR3. Germline V CDR1 and CDR2: LGHNT, FRNRAP. The V end was cut by 7 bases, the J end by 3 bases, with 19 bases between. The CDR3 DNA reads TGTGCTAGTGCTCCCCGCGACGCGGGGTTCAATCAGCCCCAGCATTTT. Its protein is CASAPRDAGFNQPQHF.

The rearrangement links TRBV28 to TRBJ1-1, with D possibly matching TRBD1 (5 bases). The CDR3 consists of 15 residues. Germline assignment: CDR1 MDHEN and CDR2 SYDVKM. Trimming removed 5 bases at V and 0 bases at J, with 13 bases between. The CDR3 here is CASSPPAGLNTEAFF. Here the CDR3 DNA reads TGTGCCAGCAGTCCTCCGGCAGGGCTGAACACTGAAGCTTTCTTT.

The rearrangement links TRBV28 to TRBJ2-7; 9 bases line up with TRBD1. Germline CDR1 is MDHEN and CDR2 is SYDVKM. The CDR3 is 20 residues long. Trimming cost V 2 bases and J 0 bases; bases outside gene matches: 17. The CDR3 sequence: CASSLGTGWLAALSSYEQYF. The CDR3 region has the DNA TGTGCCAGCAGTTTAGGGACAGGGTGGCTAGCGGCCCTGAGCTCCTACGAGCAGTACTTC.

The table lists this clone with a count of one. This sequence joins TRBV5-1 and TRBJ2-2; D might be TRBD1 (5 bases). The germline V gene encodes CDR1 SGHRS and CDR2 YFSETQ. V lost 1 base to trimming and J lost 3 bases, with 13 bases between them. CDR3 length: 16 residues. CDR3 bases: TGCGCCAGCAGCTTGACTCCCAGGGCGGACACCGGGGAGCTGTTTTTT. Encoded protein: CASSLTPRADTGELFF.

This clone has a handful of counts. The rearrangement uses TRBV2 and TRBJ2-7, with TRBD2 identical over 12 bases. Germline V gene sequence: CDR1 SNHLY, CDR2 FYNNEI. CDR3 length: 15 amino acids. V shed 4 bases and J 6 bases; nucleotides not matched to a gene: 7. As DNA, the CDR3 is TGTGCCAGCAGTGTGGGACTAGCGGGTAGTGGCGAGCAGTACTTC. Encoded protein: CASSVGLAGSGEQYF.

The rearrangement uses TRBV6-5 and TRBJ2-3; D not certain. The CDR3 runs to 12 residues. Germline V gene data show CDR1 as MNHEY and CDR2 as SVGAGI. Trimming cost V 2 bases and J 5 bases, with 5 bases left between them. The CDR3 nucleotides are TGTGCCAGCAGTTACCGCGGAGATACGCAGTATTTT. This codes for CASSYRGDTQYF.

The V and J genes are TRBV4-1 and TRBJ2-3; 10 bases align to TRBD2. CDR1 MGHRA and CDR2 YSYEKL come from the germline V gene. The length of the CDR3 is 17 residues. The junction had 11 bases not matched to a gene; V was cut back by 0 bases and J by 8 bases. CDR3 nucleotide sequence: TGCGCCAGCAGCCAAGATTCCCCAGCGGGAGGGCCAAGTACGCAGTATTTT. This encodes CASSQDSPAGGPSTQYF.

This chain joins TRBV5-6 and TRBJ2-5; maybe TRBD2 (6 bases). CDR1 is SGHDT and CDR2 is YYEEEE in the germline V gene. The V and J ends lost 2 bases and 5 bases respectively, with 19 bases between them. CDR3 length: 16 amino acids. DNA of the CDR3: TGTGCCAGCAGCTTCGACGGGGGTCGGGTACGGGAGACCCAGTACTTC. Its translation: CASSFDGGRVRETQYF.

The chain recombines TRBV28 with TRBJ1-2; TRBD1 is a possible D gene (6 bases). Germline lookup yields CDR1 MDHEN and CDR2 SYDVKM. Trimming pared 7 bases from V and 2 bases from J, leaving 14 bases between. There are 14 residues in the CDR3. The CDR3 sequence: CASTPGTHNYGYTF. For the CDR3, the DNA is TGTGCCAGCACCCCCGGGACACACAACTATGGCTACACCTTC.

This chain links TRBV14 with TRBJ2-1; TRBD2 agrees at 13 bases. Trimming removed 4 bases from V and 7 bases from J; junction bases left unmatched: 7. The CDR3 length is 16 residues. CDR1 SGHDN and CDR2 FVKESK come from the germline V gene. The CDR3 nucleotides are TGTGCCAGCAGCCCGAGGACTAGCGGGAGTATTAATGAGCAGTTCTTC. It specifies CASSPRTSGSINEQFF.

This clone was seen once. V and J are TRBV6-1 and TRBJ2-2, with 7 bases lining up with TRBD1. The CDR3 is 14 residues long. Germline V gives CDR1 MNHNS, CDR2 SASEGT. Unmatched junction bases numbered 6, after V lost 7 bases and J lost 4 bases. CDR3 nucleotide sequence: TGTGCCAGCATTAAACCAGGGGGCACCGGGGAGCTGTTTTTT. Translation: CASIKPGGTGELFF.

A single count supports this clone. The genes are TRBV7-6 and TRBJ2-3; possible D gene TRBD2, 6 bases. With 5 bases removed from V and 6 bases from J, the gap between germline ends came to 15 bases. The CDR3 consists of 14 residues. In germline, CDR1 is SGHVS, CDR2 FNYEAQ. CDR3 sequence: CASSPSGLLDTQYF. For the CDR3, the DNA is TGTGCCAGCAGCCCGTCGGGACTTTTGGATACGCAGTATTTT.

The chain joins TRBV6-5 to TRBJ2-2; 10 nucleotides agree with TRBD2. CDR3 length: 15 residues. Germline V gene sequence: CDR1 MNHEY, CDR2 SVGAGI. Trimming removed 9 bases from V and 3 bases from J; junction bases left unmatched: 7. The CDR3 here is CASSNSGGHTGELFF. In nucleotides, the CDR3 is TGTGCCAGTTCCAATAGCGGGGGGCACACCGGGGAGCTGTTTTTT.

The sample holds one count of this clone. The chain joins TRBV19 to TRBJ2-3, with D perhaps matching TRBD2 (7 bases). CDR3 length equals 16 residues. Trimming cost V 5 bases and J 3 bases, with 18 bases left between them. Germline V gene data show CDR1 as LNHDA and CDR2 as SQIVND (reference sequence). CDR3 sequence (DNA): TGTGCCAGTAGTTACGGGGGGCAGGGAAGGACAGATACGCAGTATTTT. It encodes CASSYGGQGRTDTQYF.

The rearrangement links TRBV7-9 to TRBJ2-2; TRBD1 matches at 7 bases. CDR3 length equals 15 residues. The trim removed 8 bases at V and 0 bases at J, leaving 6 bases unmatched. CDR1 and CDR2 from the germline V gene are SEHNR and FQNEAQ (reference sequence). The CDR3 loop reads CASAPQGSNTGELFF. The CDR3 DNA reads TGTGCCAGCGCCCCACAGGGGTCGAACACCGGGGAGCTGTTTTTT.

The V and J genes are TRBV28 and TRBJ2-3, with D possibly matching TRBD1 (6 bases). Germline V gene lookup returns CDR1 MDHEN and CDR2 SYDVKM. V lost 4 bases to trimming and J lost 4 bases, with 18 bases between them. This CDR3 is built from 16 residues. The CDR3 DNA reads TGTGCCAGCAGTTCAACCGGGACAAAGGTCCCAGATACGCAGTATTTT. This gives the protein CASSSTGTKVPDTQYF.

This clone showed up just once. This chain joins TRBV5-1 and TRBJ2-7; TRBD2 matches 11 bases. The CDR3 loop spans 15 amino acids. With V trimmed by 3 bases and J by 2 bases, 4 bases remained unmatched. Germline V CDR1 and CDR2: SGHRS, YFSETQ. CDR3 region: CASSSRLAGPYEQYF. The CDR3 DNA reads as TGCGCCAGCAGCTCCCGACTAGCGGGACCCTACGAGCAGTACTTC.

V is TRBV2 and J is TRBJ2-7; D may be TRBD2 (5 bases). V lost 6 bases, J lost 3 bases, and 15 bases lay in between. Germline loops: CDR1 SNHLY, CDR2 FYNNEI. This CDR3 has 14 amino acids. The CDR3 is CASRSGPGGYEQYF. The CDR3 coding sequence is TGTGCCAGCAGGAGCGGACCTGGCGGCTACGAGCAGTACTTC.

V and J are TRBV6-1 and TRBJ2-5, with D possibly being TRBD1 (5 bases). V gave up 0 bases and J gave up 5 bases, with 22 bases separating them. Per germline, CDR1 MNHNS and CDR2 SASEGT. CDR3 length: 18 amino acids. CDR3 sequence: CASSEAWYLRAKGETQYF. The CDR3 bases are TGTGCCAGCAGTGAAGCGTGGTACCTCAGGGCCAAGGGGGAGACCCAGTACTTC.

The CDR3 sequence: CATSRVGGGFTDTQYF. The CDR3 coding sequence is TGTGCCACCAGCAGAGTCGGAGGGGGCTTTACAGATACGCAGTATTTT. This chain joins TRBV15 and TRBJ2-3; possibly TRBD1 for D (7 bases). CDR3 length: 16 amino acids. Looked up from germline, CDR1 is LNHNV and CDR2 is YYDKDF (reference sequence). V was trimmed by 1 base and J by 3 bases, leaving 14 bases between them.

The J gene is TRBJ2-1, the V gene TRBV4-1; D is undetermined. Trimming removed 1 base from V and 5 bases from J, with 3 bases in between. Germline V gives CDR1 MGHRA, CDR2 YSYEKL. The CDR3 totals 12 residues. CDR3 bases: TGCGCCAGCAGCCAAGCTAACAATGAGCAGTTCTTC. Residues: CASSQANNEQFF.

The rearrangement uses TRBV9 and TRBJ2-1; D possibly corresponds to TRBD1 (6 bases). Germline V gives CDR1 SGDLS, CDR2 YYNGEE. V lost 0 bases, J lost 7 bases, and 17 bases lay in between. The CDR3 sequence is 16 residues long. CDR3 nucleotides: TGTGCCAGCAGCGTAGGAGAGGGGGAGTATCGGAATGAGCAGTTCTTC. Translation gives CASSVGEGEYRNEQFF.

The chain's CDR3 is CASTRRGTGGRDTEAFF. CDR3 coding DNA: TGTGCCAGCACTAGGAGGGGGACAGGGGGCCGGGACACTGAAGCTTTCTTT. The gene calls are TRBV2 and TRBJ1-1, with 12 positions matching TRBD1. This CDR3 comprises 17 residues. The germline V gene encodes CDR1 SNHLY and CDR2 FYNNEI. The J segment lost 3 bases and the V segment lost 7 bases, leaving 12 bases of the junction unmatched.

The chain joins TRBV11-2 to TRBJ2-1, with 10 bases that match TRBD2. The length of the CDR3 is 14 residues. Trimming cost V 3 bases and J 6 bases; bases outside gene matches: 2. Per the germline V gene, CDR1 is SGHAT and CDR2 is FQNNGV. The CDR3 region has the DNA TGTGCCAGCAGCTTGAGCGGGAGGGCCAATGAGCAGTTCTTC. Its protein is CASSLSGRANEQFF.

The sample holds one count of this clone. This sequence joins TRBV5-1 and TRBJ1-1, with D possibly being TRBD1 (6 bases). Trimming cost V 4 bases and J 0 bases, with 13 bases left between them. The CDR3 has 15 amino acids. Germline CDR1 is SGHRS and CDR2 is YFSETQ. In nucleotides, the CDR3 is TGCGCCAGCAGCGTCCAGGGGCCGATGAACACTGAAGCTTTCTTT. Its protein product is CASSVQGPMNTEAFF.

This clone appeared a single time. V and J are TRBV5-3 and TRBJ2-7; 9 bases are a match to TRBD1. TRBV5-3 is designated an ORF whose function remains uncertain. The CDR3 contains 16 residues. The J segment lost 3 bases and the V segment lost 2 bases, leaving 9 bases of the junction unmatched. CDR3 nucleotides: TGTGCCAGAAGCTTACTACGGGACAGGGACAACTACGAGCAGTACTTC. Translating it yields CARSLLRDRDNYEQYF.